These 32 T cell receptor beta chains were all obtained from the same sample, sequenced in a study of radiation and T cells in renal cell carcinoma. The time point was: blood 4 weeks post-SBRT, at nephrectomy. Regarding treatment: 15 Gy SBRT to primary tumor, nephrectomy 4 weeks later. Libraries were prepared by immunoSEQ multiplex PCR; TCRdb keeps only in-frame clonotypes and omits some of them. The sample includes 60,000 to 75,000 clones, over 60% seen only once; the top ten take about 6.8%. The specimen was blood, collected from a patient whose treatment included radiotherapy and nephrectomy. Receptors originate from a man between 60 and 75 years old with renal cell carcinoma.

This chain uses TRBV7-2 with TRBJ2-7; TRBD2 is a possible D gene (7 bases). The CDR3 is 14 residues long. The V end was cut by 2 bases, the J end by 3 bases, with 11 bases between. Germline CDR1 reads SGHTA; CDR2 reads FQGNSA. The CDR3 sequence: CASSLTGGNYEQYF. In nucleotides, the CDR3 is TGTGCCAGCAGCTTAACGGGGGGCAACTACGAGCAGTACTTC.

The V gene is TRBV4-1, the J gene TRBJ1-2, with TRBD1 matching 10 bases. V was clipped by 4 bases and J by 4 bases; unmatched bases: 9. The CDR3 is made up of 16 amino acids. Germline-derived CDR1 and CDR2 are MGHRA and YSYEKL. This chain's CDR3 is CASSPGTGDSGYGYTF. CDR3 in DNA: TGCGCCAGCAGCCCCGGGACAGGGGACAGTGGCTATGGCTACACCTTC.

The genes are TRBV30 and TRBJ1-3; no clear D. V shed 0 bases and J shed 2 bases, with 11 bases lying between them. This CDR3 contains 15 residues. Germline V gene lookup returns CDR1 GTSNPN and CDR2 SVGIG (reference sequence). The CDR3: CAWSVTEGPGNTIYF. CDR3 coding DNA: TGTGCCTGGAGTGTGACTGAGGGCCCTGGAAACACCATATATTTT.

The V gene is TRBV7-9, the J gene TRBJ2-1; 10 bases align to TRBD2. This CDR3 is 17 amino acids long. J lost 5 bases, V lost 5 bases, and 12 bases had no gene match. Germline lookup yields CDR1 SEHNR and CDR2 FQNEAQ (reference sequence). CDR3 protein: CASSLSLSGGTNNEQFF. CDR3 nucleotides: TGTGCCAGCAGCCTAAGCCTTAGCGGGGGGACTAACAATGAGCAGTTCTTC.

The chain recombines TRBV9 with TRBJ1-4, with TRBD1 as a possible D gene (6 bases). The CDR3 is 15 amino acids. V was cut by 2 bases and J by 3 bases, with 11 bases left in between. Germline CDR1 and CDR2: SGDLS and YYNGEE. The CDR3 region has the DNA TGTGCCAGCAGCGTCCGGGACAATCCTAATGAAAAACTGTTTTTT. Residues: CASSVRDNPNEKLFF.

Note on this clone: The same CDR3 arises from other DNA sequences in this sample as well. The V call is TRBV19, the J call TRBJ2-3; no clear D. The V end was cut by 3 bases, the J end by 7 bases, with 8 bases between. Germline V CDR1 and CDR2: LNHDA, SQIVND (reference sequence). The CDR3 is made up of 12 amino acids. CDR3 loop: CASSIGGHTQYF. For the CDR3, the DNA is TGTGCCAGTAGTATTGGTGGTCATACGCAGTATTTT.

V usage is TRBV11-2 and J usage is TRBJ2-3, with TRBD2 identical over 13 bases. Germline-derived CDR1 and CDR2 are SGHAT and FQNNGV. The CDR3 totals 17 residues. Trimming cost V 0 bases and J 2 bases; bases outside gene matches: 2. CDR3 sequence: CASSLEGLAGNTDTQYF. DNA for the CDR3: TGTGCCAGCAGCTTAGAGGGACTAGCGGGAAACACAGATACGCAGTATTTT.

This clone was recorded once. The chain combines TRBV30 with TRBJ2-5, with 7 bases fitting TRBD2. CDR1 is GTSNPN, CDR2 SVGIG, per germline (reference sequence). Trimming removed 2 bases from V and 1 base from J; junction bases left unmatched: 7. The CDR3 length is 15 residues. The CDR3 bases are TGTGCCTGGAGTCGAGGCGGGAGTCCCCAAGAGACCCAGTACTTC. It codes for CAWSRGGSPQETQYF.

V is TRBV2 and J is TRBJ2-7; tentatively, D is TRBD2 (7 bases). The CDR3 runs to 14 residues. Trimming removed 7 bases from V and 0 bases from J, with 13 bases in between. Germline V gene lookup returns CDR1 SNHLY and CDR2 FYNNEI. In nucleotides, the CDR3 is TGTGCCAGCATCGGGGGCGGGAGCTCCTACGAGCAGTACGTC. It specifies CASIGGGSSYEQYV.

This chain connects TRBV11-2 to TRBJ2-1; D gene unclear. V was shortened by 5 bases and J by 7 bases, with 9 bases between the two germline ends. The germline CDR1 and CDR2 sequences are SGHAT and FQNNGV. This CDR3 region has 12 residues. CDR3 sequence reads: CASSGVGNEQFF. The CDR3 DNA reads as TGTGCCAGCAGCGGCGTTGGGAATGAGCAGTTCTTC.

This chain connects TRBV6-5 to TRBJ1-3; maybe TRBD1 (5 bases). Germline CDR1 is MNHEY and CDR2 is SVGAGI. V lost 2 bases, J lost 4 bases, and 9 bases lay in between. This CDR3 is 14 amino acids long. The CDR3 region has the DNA TGTGCCAGCAGTTACAAGGGGCTCGGAAACACCATATATTTT. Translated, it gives CASSYKGLGNTIYF.

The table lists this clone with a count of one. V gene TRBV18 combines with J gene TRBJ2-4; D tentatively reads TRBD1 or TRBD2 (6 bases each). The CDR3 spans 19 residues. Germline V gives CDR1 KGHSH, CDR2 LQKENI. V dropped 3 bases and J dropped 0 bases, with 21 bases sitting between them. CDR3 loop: CASSPEEGGRFIAKNIQYF. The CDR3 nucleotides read TGTGCCAGCTCACCTGAGGAGGGGGGAAGGTTCATAGCCAAAAACATTCAGTACTTC.

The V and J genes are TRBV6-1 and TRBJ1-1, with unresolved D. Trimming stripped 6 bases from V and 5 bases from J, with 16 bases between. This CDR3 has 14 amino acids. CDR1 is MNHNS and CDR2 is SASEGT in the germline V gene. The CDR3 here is CASRPRPLGTEAFF. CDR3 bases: TGTGCCAGCAGGCCCAGGCCCCTGGGAACTGAAGCTTTCTTT.

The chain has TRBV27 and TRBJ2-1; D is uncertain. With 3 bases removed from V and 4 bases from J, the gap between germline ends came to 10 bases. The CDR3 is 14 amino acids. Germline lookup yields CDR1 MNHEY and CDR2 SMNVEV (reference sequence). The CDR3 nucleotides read TGTGCCAGCAGTTTCGGAGCAATTTACAATGAGCAGTTCTTC. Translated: CASSFGAIYNEQFF.

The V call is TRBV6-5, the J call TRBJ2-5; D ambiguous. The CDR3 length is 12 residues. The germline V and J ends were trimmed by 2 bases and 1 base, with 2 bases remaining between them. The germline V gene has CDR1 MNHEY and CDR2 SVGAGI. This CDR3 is CASSYPQETQYF. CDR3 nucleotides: TGTGCCAGCAGTTACCCCCAAGAGACCCAGTACTTC.

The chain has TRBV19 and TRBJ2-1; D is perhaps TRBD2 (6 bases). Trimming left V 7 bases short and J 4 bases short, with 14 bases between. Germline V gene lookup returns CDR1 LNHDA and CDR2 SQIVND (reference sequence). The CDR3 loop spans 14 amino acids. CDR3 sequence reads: CASKREIVYNEQFF. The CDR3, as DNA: TGTGCCAGTAAACGGGAGATTGTGTACAATGAGCAGTTCTTC.

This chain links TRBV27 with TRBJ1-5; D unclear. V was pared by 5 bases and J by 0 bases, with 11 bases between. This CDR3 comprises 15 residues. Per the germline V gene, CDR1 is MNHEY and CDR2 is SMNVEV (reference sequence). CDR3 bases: TGTGCCAGCAGTGGAGACGGTACTAGCAATCAGCCCCAGCATTTT. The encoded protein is CASSGDGTSNQPQHF.

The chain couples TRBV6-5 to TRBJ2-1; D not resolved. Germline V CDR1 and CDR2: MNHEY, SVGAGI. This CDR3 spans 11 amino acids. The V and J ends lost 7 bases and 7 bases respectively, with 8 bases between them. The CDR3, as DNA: TGTGCCAGCAAAAGACTTAATGAGCAGTTCTTC. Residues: CASKRLNEQFF.

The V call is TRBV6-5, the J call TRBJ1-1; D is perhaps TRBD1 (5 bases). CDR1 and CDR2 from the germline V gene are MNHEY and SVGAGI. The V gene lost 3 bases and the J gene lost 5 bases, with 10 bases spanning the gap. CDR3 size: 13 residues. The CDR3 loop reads CASSYPGVTEAFF. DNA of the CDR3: TGTGCCAGCAGTTATCCGGGGGTTACTGAAGCTTTCTTT.

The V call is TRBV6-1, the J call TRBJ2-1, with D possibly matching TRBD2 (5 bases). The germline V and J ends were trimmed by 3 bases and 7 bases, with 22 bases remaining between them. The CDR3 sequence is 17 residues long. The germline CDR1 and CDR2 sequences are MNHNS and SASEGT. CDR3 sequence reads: CASSEKRQRVRSNEQFF. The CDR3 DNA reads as TGTGCCAGCAGTGAGAAACGGCAGAGGGTTAGGAGTAATGAGCAGTTCTTC.

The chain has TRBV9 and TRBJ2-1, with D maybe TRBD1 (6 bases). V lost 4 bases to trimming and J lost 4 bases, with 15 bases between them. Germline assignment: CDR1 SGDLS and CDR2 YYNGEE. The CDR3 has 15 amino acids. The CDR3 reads CASSPGWGPYNEQFF. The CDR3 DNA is TGTGCCAGCAGCCCCGGGTGGGGGCCGTACAATGAGCAGTTCTTC.

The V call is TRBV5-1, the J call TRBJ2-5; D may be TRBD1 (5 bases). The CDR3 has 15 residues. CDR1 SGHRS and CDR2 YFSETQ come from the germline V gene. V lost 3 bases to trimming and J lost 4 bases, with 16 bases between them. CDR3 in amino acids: CASSSGNMEAETQYF. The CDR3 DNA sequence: TGCGCCAGCAGCTCAGGGAACATGGAAGCAGAGACCCAGTACTTC.

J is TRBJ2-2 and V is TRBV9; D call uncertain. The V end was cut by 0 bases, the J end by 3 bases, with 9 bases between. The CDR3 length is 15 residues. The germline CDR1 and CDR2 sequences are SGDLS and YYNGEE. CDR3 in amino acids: CASSVGQIHTGELFF. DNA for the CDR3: TGTGCCAGCAGCGTAGGGCAGATCCACACCGGGGAGCTGTTTTTT.

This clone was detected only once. This CDR3 is CASSSEDTQYF. CDR3 sequence (DNA): TGTGCCAGCAGCTCGGAAGATACGCAGTATTTT. V usage is TRBV13 and J usage is TRBJ2-3, with D unclear. Trimming left V 4 bases short and J 5 bases short, with 4 bases between. CDR1 is PRHDT and CDR2 is FYEKMQ in the germline V gene (reference sequence). The CDR3 extends over 11 amino acids.

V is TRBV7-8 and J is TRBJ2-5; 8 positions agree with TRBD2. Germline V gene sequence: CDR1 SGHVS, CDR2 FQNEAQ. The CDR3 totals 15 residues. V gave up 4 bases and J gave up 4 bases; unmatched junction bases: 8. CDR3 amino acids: CASSSSGGQGETQYF. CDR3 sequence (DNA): TGTGCCAGCAGCTCCAGCGGGGGCCAAGGAGAGACCCAGTACTTC.

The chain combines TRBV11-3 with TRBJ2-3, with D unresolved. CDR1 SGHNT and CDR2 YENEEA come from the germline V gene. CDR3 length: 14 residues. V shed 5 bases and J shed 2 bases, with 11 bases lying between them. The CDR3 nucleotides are TGTGCCAGCAGCCTTGGTCGGGCCACAGATACGCAGTATTTT. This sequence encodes CASSLGRATDTQYF.

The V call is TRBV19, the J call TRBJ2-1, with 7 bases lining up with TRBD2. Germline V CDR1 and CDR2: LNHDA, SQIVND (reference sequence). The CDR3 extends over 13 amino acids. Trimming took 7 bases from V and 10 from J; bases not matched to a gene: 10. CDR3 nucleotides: TGTGCCAGTACCACATGGGGAGGGTACGAGCAGTTCTTC. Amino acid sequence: CASTTWGGYEQFF.

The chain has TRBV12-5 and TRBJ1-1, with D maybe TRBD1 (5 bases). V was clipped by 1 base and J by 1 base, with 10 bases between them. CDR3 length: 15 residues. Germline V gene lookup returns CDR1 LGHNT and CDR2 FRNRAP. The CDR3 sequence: CASGLGQGGNTEAFF. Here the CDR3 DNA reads TGTGCTAGTGGTTTGGGGCAGGGTGGGAACACTGAAGCTTTCTTT.

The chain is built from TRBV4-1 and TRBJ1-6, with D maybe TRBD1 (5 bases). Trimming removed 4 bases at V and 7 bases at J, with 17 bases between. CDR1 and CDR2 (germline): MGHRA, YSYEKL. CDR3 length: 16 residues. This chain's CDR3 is CASSPEMGRRNSPLHF. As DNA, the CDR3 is TGCGCCAGCAGCCCTGAAATGGGACGGAGAAATTCACCCCTCCACTTT.

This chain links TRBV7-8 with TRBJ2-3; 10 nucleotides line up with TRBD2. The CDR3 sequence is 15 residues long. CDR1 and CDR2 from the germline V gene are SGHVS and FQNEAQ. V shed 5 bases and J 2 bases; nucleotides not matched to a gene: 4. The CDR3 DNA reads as TGTGCCAGCAGCGTTAGCGGGAGGCTCACAGATACGCAGTATTTT. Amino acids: CASSVSGRLTDTQYF.

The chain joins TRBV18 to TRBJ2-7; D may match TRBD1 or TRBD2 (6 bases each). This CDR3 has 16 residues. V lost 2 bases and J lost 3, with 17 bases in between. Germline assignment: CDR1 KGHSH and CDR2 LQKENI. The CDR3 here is CASSPRRGASHYEQYF. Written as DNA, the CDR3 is TGTGCCAGCTCACCAAGGAGGGGGGCCTCACACTACGAGCAGTACTTC.

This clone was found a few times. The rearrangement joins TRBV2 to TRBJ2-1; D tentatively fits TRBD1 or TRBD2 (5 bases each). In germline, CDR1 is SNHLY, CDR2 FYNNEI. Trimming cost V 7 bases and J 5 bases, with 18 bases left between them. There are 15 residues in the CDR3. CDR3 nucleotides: TGTGCCAGCACCCGAGGGGTAGTATCCGACAATGAGCAGTTCTTC. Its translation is CASTRGVVSDNEQFF.